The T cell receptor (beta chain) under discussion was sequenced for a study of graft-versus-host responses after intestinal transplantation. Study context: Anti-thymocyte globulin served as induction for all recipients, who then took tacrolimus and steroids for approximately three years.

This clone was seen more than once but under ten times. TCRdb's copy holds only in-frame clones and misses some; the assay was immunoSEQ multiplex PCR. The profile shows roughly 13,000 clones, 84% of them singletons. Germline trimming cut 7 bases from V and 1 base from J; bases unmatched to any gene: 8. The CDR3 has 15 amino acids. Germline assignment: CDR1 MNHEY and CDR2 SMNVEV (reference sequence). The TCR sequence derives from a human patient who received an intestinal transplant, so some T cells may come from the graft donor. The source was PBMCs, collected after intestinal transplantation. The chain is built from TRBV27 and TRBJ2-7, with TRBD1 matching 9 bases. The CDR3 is CASKDEGQGSYEQYF. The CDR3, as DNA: TGTGCCAGCAAAGACGAGGGACAGGGTTCCTACGAGCAGTACTTC.